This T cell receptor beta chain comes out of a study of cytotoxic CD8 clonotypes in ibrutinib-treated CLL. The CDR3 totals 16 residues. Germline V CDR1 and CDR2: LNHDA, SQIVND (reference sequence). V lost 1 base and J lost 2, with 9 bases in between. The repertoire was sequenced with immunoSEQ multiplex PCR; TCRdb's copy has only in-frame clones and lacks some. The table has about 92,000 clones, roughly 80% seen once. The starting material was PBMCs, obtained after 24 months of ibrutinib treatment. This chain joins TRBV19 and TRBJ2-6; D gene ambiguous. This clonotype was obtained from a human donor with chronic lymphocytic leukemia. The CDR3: CASSIGGTTGANVLTF. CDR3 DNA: TGTGCCAGTAGTATAGGCGGCACCACTGGGGCCAACGTCCTGACTTTC.